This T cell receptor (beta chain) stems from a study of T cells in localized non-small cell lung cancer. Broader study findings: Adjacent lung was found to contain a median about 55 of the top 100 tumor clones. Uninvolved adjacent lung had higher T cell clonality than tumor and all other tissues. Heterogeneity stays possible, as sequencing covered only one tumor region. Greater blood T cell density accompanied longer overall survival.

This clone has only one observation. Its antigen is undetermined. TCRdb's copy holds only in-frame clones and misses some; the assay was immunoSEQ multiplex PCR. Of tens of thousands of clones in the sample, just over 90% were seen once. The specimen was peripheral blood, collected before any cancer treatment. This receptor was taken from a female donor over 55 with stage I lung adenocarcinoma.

CDR3 residues: CATLDISYNEQFF. The CDR3 bases are TGTGCTACCTTGGACATCTCCTACAATGAGCAGTTCTTC. The J gene is TRBJ2-1, the V gene TRBV6-5; TRBD1 might be the D (5 bases). Germline loops: CDR1 MNHEY, CDR2 SVGAGI. This CDR3 has 13 residues.